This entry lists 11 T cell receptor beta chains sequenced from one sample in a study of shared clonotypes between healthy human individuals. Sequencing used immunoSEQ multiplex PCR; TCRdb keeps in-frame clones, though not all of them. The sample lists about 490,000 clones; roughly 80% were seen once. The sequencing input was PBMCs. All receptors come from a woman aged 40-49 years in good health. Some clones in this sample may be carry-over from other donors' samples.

CDR3 sequence: CASRRQLQETQYF. The CDR3 DNA reads as TGTGCCAGCAGACGACAGCTCCAAGAGACCCAGTACTTC. The genes are TRBV6-6 and TRBJ2-5, with D possibly TRBD1 on 5 matching bases. The CDR3 extends over 13 amino acids. Germline V gene data show CDR1 as MNHNY and CDR2 as SVGAGI (reference sequence). V was cut by 6 bases and J by 1 base, with 9 bases left in between.

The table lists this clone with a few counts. CDR3 loop: CASSLEQGGGYTF. CDR3 DNA: TGTGCCAGCAGCTTAGAACAGGGGGGTGGCTACACCTTC. The J gene is TRBJ1-2, the V gene TRBV7-9, with 8 bases matching TRBD1. Germline V gene data show CDR1 as SEHNR and CDR2 as FQNEAQ (reference sequence). The CDR3 runs 13 residues. V lost 1 base, J lost 7 bases, and 2 bases stayed unmatched.

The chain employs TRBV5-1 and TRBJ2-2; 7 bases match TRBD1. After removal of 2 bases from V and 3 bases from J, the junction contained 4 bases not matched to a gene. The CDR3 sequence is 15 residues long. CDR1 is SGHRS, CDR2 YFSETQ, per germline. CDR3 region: CASSLGGAYTGELFF. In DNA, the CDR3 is TGCGCCAGCAGCTTAGGGGGCGCTTACACCGGGGAGCTGTTTTTT. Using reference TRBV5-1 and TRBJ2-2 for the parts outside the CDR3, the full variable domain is KAGVTQTPRYLIKTRGQQVTLSCSPISGHRSVSWYQQTPGQGLQFLFEYFSETQRNKGNFPGRFSGRQFSNSRSEMNVSTLELGDSALYLCASSLGGAYTGELFFGEGSRLTVL.

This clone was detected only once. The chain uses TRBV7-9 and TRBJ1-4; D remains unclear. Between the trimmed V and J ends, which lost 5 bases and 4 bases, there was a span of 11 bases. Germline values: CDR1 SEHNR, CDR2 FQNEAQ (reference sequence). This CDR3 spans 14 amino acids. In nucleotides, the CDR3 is TGTGCCAGCAGCCCAATCATAATTAATGAAAAACTGTTTTTT. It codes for CASSPIIINEKLFF.

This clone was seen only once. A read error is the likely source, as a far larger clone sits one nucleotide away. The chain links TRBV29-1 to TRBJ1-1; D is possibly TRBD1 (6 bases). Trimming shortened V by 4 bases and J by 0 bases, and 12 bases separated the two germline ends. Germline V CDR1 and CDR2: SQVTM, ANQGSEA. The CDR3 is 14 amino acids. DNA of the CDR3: TGCAGCGTTGCCACGGGGGCAGTGAACACTGAAGCTTTCTTT. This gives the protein CSVATGAVNTEAFF. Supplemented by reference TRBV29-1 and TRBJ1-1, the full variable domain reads SAVISQKPSRDICQRGTSLTIQCQVDSQVTMMFWYRQQPGQSLTLIATANQGSEATYESGFVIDKFPISRPNLTFSTLTVSNMSPEDSSIYLCSVATGAVNTEAFFGQGTRLTVV.

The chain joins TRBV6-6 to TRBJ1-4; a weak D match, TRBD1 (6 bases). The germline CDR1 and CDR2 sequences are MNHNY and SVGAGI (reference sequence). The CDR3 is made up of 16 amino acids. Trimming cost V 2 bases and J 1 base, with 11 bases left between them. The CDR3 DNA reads TGTGCCAGCAGTTACCCCATCAGGGGAACTAATGAAAAACTGTTTTTT. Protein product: CASSYPIRGTNEKLFF.

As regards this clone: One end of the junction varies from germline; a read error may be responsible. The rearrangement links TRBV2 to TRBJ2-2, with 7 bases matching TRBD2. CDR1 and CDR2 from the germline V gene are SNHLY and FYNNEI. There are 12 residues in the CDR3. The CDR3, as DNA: TGTGCCACCAGTAGCGGGACCGGGGAGCTGTTTTTT. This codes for CATSSGTGELFF.

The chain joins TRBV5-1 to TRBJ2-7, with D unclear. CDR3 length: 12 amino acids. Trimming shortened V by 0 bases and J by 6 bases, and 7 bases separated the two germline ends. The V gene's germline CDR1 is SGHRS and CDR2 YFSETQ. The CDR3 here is CASSLEAGEQYF. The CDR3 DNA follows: TGCGCCAGCAGCTTGGAGGCAGGCGAGCAGTACTTC.

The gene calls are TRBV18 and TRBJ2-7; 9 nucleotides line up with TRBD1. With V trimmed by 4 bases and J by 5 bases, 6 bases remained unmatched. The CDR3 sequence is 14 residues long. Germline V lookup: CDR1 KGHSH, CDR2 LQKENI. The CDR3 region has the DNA TGTGCCAGCTCACTGGACAGGGGAGTGGACGAGCAGTACTTC. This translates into CASSLDRGVDEQYF.

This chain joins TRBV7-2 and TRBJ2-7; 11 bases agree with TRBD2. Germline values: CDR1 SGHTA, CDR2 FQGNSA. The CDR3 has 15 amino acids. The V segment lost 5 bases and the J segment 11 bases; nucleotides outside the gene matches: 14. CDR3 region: CASSPDSGRAGLEYF. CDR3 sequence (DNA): TGTGCCAGCAGCCCGGATAGCGGGAGGGCCGGTTTGGAGTACTTC.

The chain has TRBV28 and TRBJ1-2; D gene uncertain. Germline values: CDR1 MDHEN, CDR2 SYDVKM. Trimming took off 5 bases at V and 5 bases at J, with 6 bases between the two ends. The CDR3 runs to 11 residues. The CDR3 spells CASSQSYGYTF. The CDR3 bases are TGTGCCAGCAGTCAAAGTTATGGCTACACCTTC.